Below, 30 T cell receptor beta chains from the same sample are listed, as sequenced in a study of blood T cell repertoires in COVID-19. The repertoire was sequenced with immunoSEQ multiplex PCR; TCRdb's copy has only in-frame clones and lacks some. The sample lists tens of thousands of clones; about 85% were seen once. Sequences were obtained from peripheral blood. These receptors came from a man between 60 and 75 years old with acute or convalescent COVID-19.

This sequence joins TRBV5-1 and TRBJ2-1; 11 nucleotides align to TRBD2. After removal of 3 bases from V and 6 bases from J, the junction contained 8 bases not matched to a gene. There are 16 residues in the CDR3. Germline CDR1 SGHRS, CDR2 YFSETQ. CDR3 region: CASSWSGSGRANEQFF. The CDR3 nucleotides are TGCGCCAGCAGCTGGTCGGGTAGCGGGAGGGCCAATGAGCAGTTCTTC.

V gene TRBV7-2 combines with J gene TRBJ2-7; 10 bases agree with TRBD2. Trimming removed 1 base from V and 3 bases from J; junction bases left unmatched: 3. Germline V gene data show CDR1 as SGHTA and CDR2 as FQGNSA. CDR3 size: 15 residues. The CDR3 sequence is CASSLGASGSYEQYF. The CDR3 DNA is TGTGCCAGCAGCTTAGGGGCTAGCGGGAGCTACGAGCAGTACTTC.

J is TRBJ1-5 and V is TRBV7-6; D might be TRBD1 (6 bases). The V end was cut by 2 bases, the J end by 3 bases, with 11 bases between. Looked up from germline, CDR1 is SGHVS and CDR2 is FNYEAQ. The CDR3 totals 15 residues. This chain's CDR3 is CASSLIQGSNQPQHF. The CDR3 coding sequence is TGTGCCAGCAGCTTAATCCAGGGGTCCAATCAGCCCCAGCATTTT.

The V gene is TRBV7-8, the J gene TRBJ2-2, with TRBD1 matching 9 bases. Looked up from germline, CDR1 is SGHVS and CDR2 is FQNEAQ. Losses at the gene ends were 4 bases for V and 4 bases for J; bases not matched to a gene: 7. This CDR3 is built from 16 residues. As DNA, the CDR3 is TGTGCCAGCAGCTCCCAGACAGGGGGGGGCACCGGGGAGCTGTTTTTT. The encoded protein is CASSSQTGGGTGELFF.

The V gene is TRBV2, the J gene TRBJ2-7; 8 bases line up with TRBD2. This CDR3 is built from 15 residues. The trim removed 1 base at V and 6 bases at J, leaving 8 bases unmatched. CDR1 and CDR2 (germline): SNHLY, FYNNEI. Written as DNA, the CDR3 is TGTGCCAGCAGTGAAGGTCGCGGGAGGTTAGTCGAGCAGTACTTC. Protein sequence: CASSEGRGRLVEQYF.

The chain employs TRBV6-1 and TRBJ2-1; D gene unclear. The V and J ends lost 2 bases and 9 bases respectively, with 11 bases between them. The CDR3 has 13 amino acids. From germline, CDR1 is MNHNS and CDR2 SASEGT. This CDR3 is CASSEFARSEQFF. The CDR3 coding sequence is TGTGCCAGCAGTGAATTCGCCCGCAGTGAGCAGTTCTTC.

This chain links TRBV14 with TRBJ1-2, with TRBD1 matching over 7 bases. The V gene end was trimmed by 5 bases and the J gene end by 3 bases; junction bases not matched to a gene: 12. The germline V gene encodes CDR1 SGHDN and CDR2 FVKESK. This CDR3 contains 16 residues. The CDR3 is CASSFRQGPNHYGYTF. The CDR3 nucleotides are TGTGCCAGCAGCTTCCGACAGGGACCAAACCACTATGGCTACACCTTC.

This clone was seen only once. This chain links TRBV21-1 with TRBJ2-7; the table's D call, TRBD2, has no DNA check behind it. TRBV21-1 is reported as a pseudogene. The CDR3 is 15 amino acids. Here the CDR3 reads CASSPGLAGSYEQYF. CDR3 nucleotide sequence: TGTGCCAGCAGCCCCGGACTAGCGGGATCCTACGAGCAGTACTTC.

The chain carries TRBV19 and TRBJ2-6, with 9 bases fitting TRBD1. Germline values: CDR1 LNHDA, CDR2 SQIVND (reference sequence). The CDR3 has 16 residues. The V segment lost 6 bases and the J segment 4 bases; nucleotides outside the gene matches: 7. The CDR3 bases are TGTGCCAGTAGCGGGGGGACAGGGTCCGGGGCCAACGTCCTGACTTTC. This encodes CASSGGTGSGANVLTF.

This clone was detected only a few times. The rearrangement links TRBV15 to TRBJ2-1; 12 nucleotides match TRBD1. The germline gives CDR1 LNHNV, CDR2 YYDKDF (reference sequence). The CDR3 is made up of 15 amino acids. Losses at the gene ends were 8 bases for V and 7 bases for J; bases not matched to a gene: 9. CDR3 DNA sequence: TGTGCCACCGCTCGGGACAGGGGGCTTGAAAATGAGCAGTTCTTC. It encodes CATARDRGLENEQFF.

This clone was observed a handful of times. The rearrangement links TRBV30 to TRBJ1-1, with 9 positions matching TRBD1. The germline V gene has CDR1 GTSNPN and CDR2 SVGIG (reference sequence). CDR3 length: 13 residues. V lost 7 bases to trimming and J lost 10 bases; unmatched junction nucleotides: 13. CDR3 nucleotide sequence: TGTGCCTACCGCTCAGGACAGGGGAGGGCAGCTTTCTTT. As protein: CAYRSGQGRAAFF.

V usage is TRBV5-1 and J usage is TRBJ2-2; TRBD1 aligns across 8 bases. Germline CDR1 reads SGHRS; CDR2 reads YFSETQ. With V trimmed by 0 bases and J by 6 bases, 7 bases remained unmatched. The CDR3 spans 16 residues. The CDR3 DNA reads TGCGCCAGCAGCTTGGTCGACAGGGGTAATGCCGGGGAGCTGTTTTTT. Translated, it gives CASSLVDRGNAGELFF.

The J gene is TRBJ1-4, the V gene TRBV27, with a possible D match to TRBD1 (6 bases). CDR1 and CDR2 (germline): MNHEY, SMNVEV (reference sequence). Deletions cut 0 bases from V and 5 bases from J, with 16 bases between. The CDR3 length is 17 residues. CDR3 nucleotides: TGTGCCAGCAGTTTATCGAAGGACAGAACCTCAAATGAAAAACTGTTTTTT. Encoded protein: CASSLSKDRTSNEKLFF.

This chain links TRBV7-2 with TRBJ2-5; D remains unclear. This CDR3 comprises 14 residues. Trimming took 1 base from V and 5 from J, leaving 11 bases between them. Germline CDR1 SGHTA, CDR2 FQGNSA. The CDR3 DNA reads as TGTGCCAGCAGCTTAGACCGGTTCGTGGAGACCCAGTACTTC. It encodes CASSLDRFVETQYF. Variable domain in full (rest from reference TRBV7-2 and TRBJ2-5): GAGVSQSPSNKVTEKGKDVELRCDPISGHTALYWYRQSLGQGLEFLIYFQGNSAPDKSGLPSDRFSAERTGGSVSTLTIQRTQQEDSAVYLCASSLDRFVETQYFGPGTRLLVL.

In DNA form, the CDR3 reads TGTGCCAGCTCTTTGCTGGGGGGAGATACGCAGTATTTT. Amino acids: CASSLLGGDTQYF. The J gene is TRBJ2-3, the V gene TRBV6-5; maybe TRBD2 (6 bases). The CDR3 consists of 13 residues. The germline V and J ends were trimmed by 8 bases and 5 bases, with 14 bases remaining between them. Germline CDR1 is MNHEY and CDR2 is SVGAGI.

The CDR3 DNA is TGTGCCAGCACCCTCGGGGGCAGGGGGAACTATGGCTACACCTTC. Encoded protein: CASTLGGRGNYGYTF. The chain couples TRBV5-4 to TRBJ1-2; 7 bases map to TRBD1. Trimming removed 6 bases from V and 2 bases from J; junction bases left unmatched: 10. CDR3 length: 15 amino acids. Germline V gives CDR1 SGHNT, CDR2 YYREEE (reference sequence).

The CDR3 region is CASSAGLAVLVEQFF. The CDR3 DNA follows: TGCGCCAGCAGCGCGGGACTAGCCGTATTAGTTGAGCAGTTCTTC. The chain recombines TRBV5-1 with TRBJ2-1; 9 bases fit TRBD2. The ends lost 4 bases at V and 9 bases at J; junction bases unmatched: 11. The CDR3 spans 15 residues. Germline values: CDR1 SGHRS, CDR2 YFSETQ.

This clone was picked up one time. The chain employs TRBV12-5 and TRBJ1-2; 7 bases map to TRBD1. After removal of 6 bases from V and 7 bases from J, the junction contained 14 bases not matched to a gene. Germline values: CDR1 LGHNT, CDR2 FRNRAP. The CDR3 is 15 amino acids. CDR3: CASGLGPTGESGYTF. The CDR3 nucleotides read TGTGCTAGTGGACTGGGACCTACAGGGGAGAGTGGCTACACCTTC.

V gene TRBV6-5 combines with J gene TRBJ2-2; TRBD1 matches at 7 bases. The CDR3 has 15 amino acids. Germline CDR1 and CDR2: MNHEY and SVGAGI. The trim removed 5 bases at V and 1 base at J, leaving 4 bases unmatched. The CDR3 sequence: CASSRGQENTGELFF. The CDR3 DNA sequence: TGTGCCAGCAGTCGAGGACAGGAGAACACCGGGGAGCTGTTTTTT.

The chain combines TRBV5-5 with TRBJ1-2; 7 bases fit TRBD1. Germline assignment: CDR1 SGHKS and CDR2 YYEKEE (reference sequence). The length of the CDR3 is 15 residues. With 1 base clipped from V and 6 bases from J, the junction kept 9 bases outside the gene matches. As DNA, the CDR3 is TGTGCCAGCAGCTTGCTTAGGCAGGGGGGAGATGGCTACACCTTC. Translating it yields CASSLLRQGGDGYTF.

The chain has TRBV7-6 and TRBJ1-3; D gene ambiguous. The CDR3 covers 15 residues. The V gene lost 2 bases and the J gene lost 2 bases, with 10 bases spanning the gap. CDR1 SGHVS and CDR2 FNYEAQ come from the germline V gene. CDR3 DNA: TGTGCCAGCAGCTTACCGGGAAGAACTGGAAACACCATATATTTT. Translating it yields CASSLPGRTGNTIYF.

The chain uses TRBV30 and TRBJ1-4; D ambiguous. The ends were cut back, 5 bases at V and 3 bases at J, with 13 bases in the middle. CDR3 length equals 14 residues. Germline CDR1 reads GTSNPN; CDR2 reads SVGIG (reference sequence). In DNA, the CDR3 is TGTGCCTGGGGTACGGGATCCGCTAATGAAAAACTGTTTTTT. Translating it yields CAWGTGSANEKLFF.

This clone occurred once. The chain uses TRBV3-1 (or the pseudogene TRBV3-2) and TRBJ2-7; D not certain. Germline values: CDR1 LGHDT, CDR2 YNNKEL (reference sequence). This CDR3 spans 16 amino acids. V shed 3 bases and J shed 2 bases, with 17 bases lying between them. Here the CDR3 reads CASSQAPTEPTYEQYF. In nucleotides, the CDR3 is TGTGCCAGCAGCCAGGCTCCGACTGAACCGACCTACGAGCAGTACTTC.

This chain joins TRBV19 and TRBJ1-6, with 8 bases lining up with TRBD1. The CDR3 is 14 residues long. V dropped 6 bases and J dropped 10; count of bases not matched to a gene: 8. Germline values: CDR1 LNHDA, CDR2 SQIVND (reference sequence). The CDR3, as DNA: TGTGCCAGTAGGACGACAGGGGAAGTGTCACCCCTCCACTTT. This sequence encodes CASRTTGEVSPLHF.

The chain combines TRBV2 with TRBJ1-1; D remains ambiguous. CDR1 is SNHLY, CDR2 FYNNEI, per germline. Trimming pared 5 bases from V and 4 bases from J, leaving 5 bases between. The CDR3 is 11 amino acids. CDR3 DNA sequence: TGTGCCAGCAGTCCCTTCACTGAAGCTTTCTTT. It translates to CASSPFTEAFF.

This sequence joins TRBV4-2 and TRBJ2-3; 9 positions match TRBD2. This CDR3 has 16 amino acids. V dropped 1 base and J dropped 4; count of bases not matched to a gene: 6. The V gene's germline CDR1 is LGHNA and CDR2 YNFKEQ. The CDR3 spells CASSQGMRGGADTQYF. CDR3 bases: TGTGCCAGCAGCCAAGGGATGCGGGGGGGCGCAGATACGCAGTATTTT.

V is TRBV14 and J is TRBJ2-7, with 7 bases lining up with TRBD2. The CDR3 is 14 residues long. V dropped 1 base and J dropped 6; count of bases not matched to a gene: 6. Germline V gene lookup returns CDR1 SGHDN and CDR2 FVKESK. The CDR3 DNA sequence: TGTGCCAGCAGCCAAGGTGGGAGGGCCGGCGAGCAGTACTTC. Translation gives CASSQGGRAGEQYF.

The V call is TRBV5-1, the J call TRBJ1-2, with TRBD1 matching over 9 bases. The CDR3 is made up of 14 amino acids. J gave up 7 bases and V 7 bases, and 11 bases lay outside the gene matches. Germline V gene lookup returns CDR1 SGHRS and CDR2 YFSETQ. The CDR3 nucleotides read TGCGCCAGCGAACTTACAGGGGGCCAGGGTGGCTACACCTTC. This sequence encodes CASELTGGQGGYTF.

The chain uses TRBV30 and TRBJ2-1, with D maybe TRBD1 (6 bases). Germline-derived CDR1 and CDR2 are GTSNPN and SVGIG (reference sequence). Trimming took off 2 bases at V and 2 bases at J, with 19 bases between the two ends. The CDR3 is 17 amino acids. The CDR3 nucleotides read TGTGCCTGGAGTAGATTTCAGGGGACCTTGACCTACAATGAGCAGTTCTTC. This encodes CAWSRFQGTLTYNEQFF.

The gene calls are TRBV11-2 and TRBJ2-7; 8 positions match TRBD1. Germline V gene data show CDR1 as SGHAT and CDR2 as FQNNGV. Trimming at V came to 4 bases and at J to 3 bases, leaving 14 bases not matched to a gene. There are 17 residues in the CDR3. Written as DNA, the CDR3 is TGTGCCAGCAGCTACCCCACCGGGACAGGAGTCTTCTACGAGCAGTACTTC. Translating it yields CASSYPTGTGVFYEQYF.